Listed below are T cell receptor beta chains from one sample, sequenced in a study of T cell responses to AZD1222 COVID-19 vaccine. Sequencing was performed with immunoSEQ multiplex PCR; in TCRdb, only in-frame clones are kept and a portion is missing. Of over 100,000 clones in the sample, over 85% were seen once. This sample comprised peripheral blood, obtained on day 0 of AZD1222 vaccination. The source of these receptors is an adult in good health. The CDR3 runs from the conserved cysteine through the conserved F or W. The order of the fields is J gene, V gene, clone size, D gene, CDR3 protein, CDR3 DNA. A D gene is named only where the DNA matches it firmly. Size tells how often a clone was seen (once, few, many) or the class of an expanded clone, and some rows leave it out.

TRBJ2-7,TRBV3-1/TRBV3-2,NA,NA,CASSQGAVPSHEQYF,TGTGCCAGCAGCCAAGGGGCAGTCCCGTCCCACGAGCAGTACTTC
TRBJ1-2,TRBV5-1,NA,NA,CASSLEGNRYYGYTF,TGCGCCAGCAGCTTAGAAGGTAACAGGTACTATGGCTACACCTTC
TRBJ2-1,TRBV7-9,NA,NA,CASSFVGGAGSYNEQFF,TGTGCCAGCAGCTTTGTTGGGGGGGCAGGCTCCTACAATGAGCAGTTCTTC
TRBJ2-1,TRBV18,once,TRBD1,CASSPGTDIVGEQFF,TGTGCCAGCTCACCAGGGACAGACATTGTCGGTGAGCAGTTCTTC
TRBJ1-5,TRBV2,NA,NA,CASSGVGRGQPQHF,TGTGCCAGCAGTGGAGTAGGCCGGGGTCAGCCCCAGCATTTT
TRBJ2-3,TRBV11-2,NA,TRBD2,CASSLLIAGGADTQYF,TGTGCCAGCAGCTTATTGATAGCGGGAGGAGCAGATACGCAGTATTTT
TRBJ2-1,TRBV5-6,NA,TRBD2,CASSPRTSGRDEQFF,TGTGCCAGCAGCCCCCGGACTAGCGGGAGGGATGAGCAGTTCTTC
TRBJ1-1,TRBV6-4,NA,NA,CASSAGVTNTEAFF,TGTGCCAGCAGTGCGGGAGTCACGAACACTGAAGCTTTCTTT
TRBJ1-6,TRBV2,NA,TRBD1,CASSEGDRVNSPLHF,TGTGCCAGCAGTGAGGGGGACAGGGTGAATTCACCCCTCCACTTT
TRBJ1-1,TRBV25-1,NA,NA,CASAGNRAEAFF,TGTGCCAGCGCAGGGAATAGGGCTGAAGCTTTCTTT